The clone carrying this TCR beta chain has a handful of counts. The PCR was carried out with 60 Vbeta primers and 13 Jbeta primers. Only in-frame clones appear in the TCRdb table, and some are missing; sequencing was by immunoSEQ multiplex PCR. The sample carries about 130,000 clones, more than 9% recorded once. The data were taken from a study of cytomegalovirus exposure and HLA in healthy donors. Germline V gene lookup returns CDR1 PRHDT and CDR2 FYEKMQ (reference sequence). Trimming shortened V by 3 bases and J by 3 bases, and 10 bases separated the two germline ends. The CDR3 spans 14 residues. The clonotype was recovered from a woman in her late teens or twenties in good health and CMV-seropositive. The sample comprised PBMCs. The chain employs TRBV13 and TRBJ2-3, with a tentative D call TRBD2 (5 bases). The CDR3 coding sequence is TGTGCCAGCAGCTTGGAGGACGCGACAGATACGCAGTATTTT. Translated, it gives CASSLEDATDTQYF.